The rows below give T cell receptor beta chains drawn from one sample of a study of blood T cell repertoires in COVID-19. The method was immunoSEQ multiplex PCR; TCRdb's version includes in-frame clones alone and lacks a portion of them. The repertoire holds 150,000 to 200,000 clones, with 80% to 95% as singletons. Material for sequencing was peripheral blood. The receptors originated from a man in his forties or fifties with acute or convalescent COVID-19. Both conserved end residues are part of each CDR3. Each record gives: J gene, D gene, clone size, CDR3 length, V gene, CDR3 protein, CDR3 DNA. D genes are given only for firm matches. Not all rows give a size; the values are once, few, many and, for expanded clones, a class.

J gene: TRBJ1-5
D gene: TRBD1
clone size: NA
CDR3 length: 16
V gene: TRBV19
CDR3 protein: CASSDSGTGDNQPQHF
CDR3 DNA: TGTGCCAGTAGTGACTCCGGGACAGGGGACAATCAGCCCCAGCATTTT

J gene: TRBJ1-3
D gene: TRBD1
clone size: NA
CDR3 length: 14
V gene: TRBV5-4
CDR3 protein: CASSPTGAGNTIYF
CDR3 DNA: TGTGCCAGCAGCCCGACAGGGGCTGGAAACACCATATATTTT

J gene: TRBJ2-3
D gene: TRBD2
clone size: NA
CDR3 length: 16
V gene: TRBV18
CDR3 protein: CASSVSELAAGDTQYF
CDR3 DNA: TGTGCCAGCTCAGTATCGGAACTAGCGGCCGGGGATACGCAGTATTTT

J gene: TRBJ1-2
D gene: TRBD1
clone size: NA
CDR3 length: 14
V gene: TRBV28
CDR3 protein: CASSRPGQGYGYTF
CDR3 DNA: TGTGCCAGCAGTCGCCCCGGACAGGGCTATGGCTACACCTTC

J gene: TRBJ2-3
D gene: TRBD2
clone size: NA
CDR3 length: 15
V gene: TRBV5-5
CDR3 protein: CASSQQSGDLDTQYF
CDR3 DNA: TGTGCCAGCAGCCAGCAGAGCGGGGACCTAGATACGCAGTATTTT

J gene: TRBJ1-2
D gene: TRBD1
clone size: NA
CDR3 length: 12
V gene: TRBV2
CDR3 protein: CASSQDRAGYTF
CDR3 DNA: TGTGCCAGCAGTCAGGACAGGGCCGGCTACACCTTC

J gene: TRBJ2-3
D gene: TRBD2
clone size: once
CDR3 length: 18
V gene: TRBV5-1
CDR3 protein: CASSAGLAIVPSTDTQYF
CDR3 DNA: TGCGCCAGCAGCGCCGGACTAGCGATTGTTCCTAGCACAGATACGCAGTATTTT

J gene: TRBJ2-3
D gene: TRBD1
clone size: few
CDR3 length: 14
V gene: TRBV2
CDR3 protein: CARGTGGGTDTQYF
CDR3 DNA: TGTGCCAGAGGAACAGGGGGCGGCACAGATACGCAGTATTTT

J gene: TRBJ1-1
D gene: NA
clone size: NA
CDR3 length: 14
V gene: TRBV6-5
CDR3 protein: CASSYLPQNTEAFF
CDR3 DNA: TGTGCCAGCAGTTACCTCCCACAGAACACTGAAGCTTTCTTT

J gene: TRBJ1-1
D gene: NA
clone size: NA
CDR3 length: 15
V gene: TRBV5-1
CDR3 protein: CASSFMAGDRTEAFF
CDR3 DNA: TGCGCCAGCAGCTTCATGGCGGGTGACAGGACTGAAGCTTTCTTT

J gene: TRBJ1-5
D gene: NA
clone size: NA
CDR3 length: 12
V gene: TRBV15
CDR3 protein: CASSRDSGPQHF
CDR3 DNA: TGTGCCTCGAGTAGGGACTCAGGGCCCCAGCATTTT

J gene: TRBJ1-6
D gene: TRBD1
clone size: NA
CDR3 length: 16
V gene: TRBV9
CDR3 protein: CASSLSSGQDNSPLHF
CDR3 DNA: TGTGCCAGCAGCCTTAGCTCCGGACAGGATAATTCACCCCTCCACTTT

J gene: TRBJ2-1
D gene: TRBD2
clone size: NA
CDR3 length: 14
V gene: TRBV7-9
CDR3 protein: CASSSGLAGGEQFF
CDR3 DNA: TGTGCCAGCAGCTCGGGACTAGCGGGAGGTGAGCAGTTCTTC

J gene: TRBJ2-1
D gene: TRBD2
clone size: NA
CDR3 length: 15
V gene: TRBV4-1
CDR3 protein: CASSLGLAGGFEQFF
CDR3 DNA: TGCGCCAGCAGCCTCGGACTAGCGGGAGGGTTTGAGCAGTTCTTC

J gene: TRBJ2-2
D gene: TRBD2
clone size: NA
CDR3 length: 14
V gene: TRBV7-2
CDR3 protein: CASSLGLAGRELFF
CDR3 DNA: TGTGCCAGCAGCTTAGGGCTAGCGGGACGAGAGCTGTTTTTT

J gene: TRBJ2-1
D gene: NA
clone size: NA
CDR3 length: 15
V gene: TRBV6-5
CDR3 protein: CASFPRSGVYNEQFF
CDR3 DNA: TGTGCCAGCTTCCCTCGTAGCGGAGTCTACAATGAGCAGTTCTTC

J gene: TRBJ2-1
D gene: TRBD2
clone size: NA
CDR3 length: 17
V gene: TRBV5-1
CDR3 protein: CASSSGEGGSLYNEQFF
CDR3 DNA: TGCGCCAGCAGCTCGGGGGAGGGCGGTTCCCTCTACAATGAGCAGTTCTTC

J gene: TRBJ2-7
D gene: TRBD1
clone size: NA
CDR3 length: 10
V gene: TRBV5-3
CDR3 protein: CARSRTGQYF
CDR3 DNA: TGTGCCAGAAGCAGGACAGGCCAGTACTTC

J gene: TRBJ1-2
D gene: NA
clone size: few
CDR3 length: 14
V gene: TRBV24-1
CDR3 protein: CATSDSGYSYGYTF
CDR3 DNA: TGTGCCACCAGTGATTCGGGGTACAGCTATGGCTACACCTTC

J gene: TRBJ2-5
D gene: NA
clone size: NA
CDR3 length: 15
V gene: TRBV25-1
CDR3 protein: CASSEYGQPQETQYF
CDR3 DNA: TGTGCCAGCAGTGAATATGGACAGCCCCAAGAGACCCAGTACTTC

J gene: TRBJ1-2
D gene: NA
clone size: NA
CDR3 length: 10
V gene: TRBV20-1
CDR3 protein: CSAHASGYTF
CDR3 DNA: TGCAGTGCTCACGCGTCCGGCTACACCTTC

J gene: TRBJ1-2
D gene: NA
clone size: NA
CDR3 length: 15
V gene: TRBV30
CDR3 protein: CAWGGGKWRIYGYTF
CDR3 DNA: TGTGCCTGGGGAGGCGGGAAATGGCGCATCTATGGCTACACCTTC

J gene: TRBJ2-3
D gene: TRBD1
clone size: NA
CDR3 length: 14
V gene: TRBV29-1
CDR3 protein: CSVGRTGRTDTQYF
CDR3 DNA: TGCAGCGTTGGAAGGACAGGGCGCACAGATACGCAGTATTTT

J gene: TRBJ2-5
D gene: NA
clone size: NA
CDR3 length: 14
V gene: TRBV7-2
CDR3 protein: CASSLSSAQETQYF
CDR3 DNA: TGTGCCAGCAGCCTGAGTTCCGCGCAAGAGACCCAGTACTTC

J gene: TRBJ2-7
D gene: TRBD2
clone size: NA
CDR3 length: 14
V gene: TRBV5-1
CDR3 protein: CASSLGGSVYEQYF
CDR3 DNA: TGCGCCAGCAGCTTGGGCGGGAGTGTTTACGAGCAGTACTTC

J gene: TRBJ1-2
D gene: TRBD1
clone size: NA
CDR3 length: 17
V gene: TRBV28
CDR3 protein: CASSLLTGTGVDYGYTF
CDR3 DNA: TGTGCCAGCAGTTTACTTACCGGGACAGGGGTCGACTATGGCTACACCTTC

J gene: TRBJ2-2
D gene: NA
clone size: NA
CDR3 length: 14
V gene: TRBV30
CDR3 protein: CAWTLQILTGELFF
CDR3 DNA: TGTGCCTGGACTTTGCAGATTCTCACCGGGGAGCTGTTTTTT

J gene: TRBJ2-5
D gene: NA
clone size: NA
CDR3 length: 12
V gene: TRBV19
CDR3 protein: CASRDRQETQYF
CDR3 DNA: TGTGCCAGTAGGGACAGACAAGAGACCCAGTACTTC

J gene: TRBJ2-1
D gene: TRBD2
clone size: NA
CDR3 length: 19
V gene: TRBV11-2
CDR3 protein: CASSTNARGRAGSYNEQFF
CDR3 DNA: TGTGCCAGCAGCACGAATGCACGCGGGAGGGCCGGCTCCTACAATGAGCAGTTCTTC

J gene: TRBJ2-1
D gene: TRBD2
clone size: once
CDR3 length: 16
V gene: TRBV3-1/TRBV3-2
CDR3 protein: CASSLTSGGARNEQFF
CDR3 DNA: TGTGCCAGCAGCCTAACTAGCGGGGGGGCACGGAATGAGCAGTTCTTC

J gene: TRBJ2-1
D gene: TRBD1
clone size: NA
CDR3 length: 15
V gene: TRBV6-5
CDR3 protein: CASRLGQGLYNEQFF
CDR3 DNA: TGTGCCAGCAGGCTTGGACAGGGGTTATACAATGAGCAGTTCTTC

J gene: TRBJ1-1
D gene: NA
clone size: few
CDR3 length: 15
V gene: TRBV7-8
CDR3 protein: CASSSPSQSNTEAFF
CDR3 DNA: TGTGCCAGCAGCTCCCCTAGTCAATCGAACACTGAAGCTTTCTTT

J gene: TRBJ1-5
D gene: NA
clone size: NA
CDR3 length: 11
V gene: TRBV12-1
CDR3 protein: CATKMGEPQHF
CDR3 DNA: TGTGCCACGAAAATGGGAGAACCCCAGCATTTT

J gene: TRBJ1-3
D gene: NA
clone size: NA
CDR3 length: 17
V gene: TRBV7-2
CDR3 protein: CASSLDAPGAAGNTIYF
CDR3 DNA: TGTGCCAGCAGCTTAGATGCCCCTGGGGCAGCTGGAAACACCATATATTTT

J gene: TRBJ2-2
D gene: TRBD2
clone size: NA
CDR3 length: 15
V gene: TRBV27
CDR3 protein: CASSQLAGAGGELFF
CDR3 DNA: TGTGCCAGCAGTCAGCTAGCGGGAGCGGGCGGGGAGCTGTTTTTT

J gene: TRBJ1-3
D gene: NA
clone size: NA
CDR3 length: 18
V gene: TRBV6-2/TRBV6-3
CDR3 protein: CASSYPPTTGNSGNTIYF
CDR3 DNA: TGTGCCAGCAGTTACCCACCGACGACAGGCAACTCTGGAAACACCATATATTTT

J gene: TRBJ2-3
D gene: NA
clone size: NA
CDR3 length: 13
V gene: TRBV7-2
CDR3 protein: CASSLYSADTQYF
CDR3 DNA: TGTGCCAGCAGCTTATACTCCGCAGATACGCAGTATTTT

J gene: TRBJ1-2
D gene: NA
clone size: few
CDR3 length: 15
V gene: TRBV4-3
CDR3 protein: CASSQDLGPLSGYTF
CDR3 DNA: TGCGCCAGCAGCCAAGATCTGGGGCCTTTGTCGGGCTACACCTTC

J gene: TRBJ1-1
D gene: NA
clone size: NA
CDR3 length: 14
V gene: TRBV7-9
CDR3 protein: CASSLKRMNTEAFF
CDR3 DNA: TGTGCCAGCAGCTTAAAGCGTATGAACACTGAAGCTTTCTTT

J gene: TRBJ1-1
D gene: NA
clone size: NA
CDR3 length: 11
V gene: TRBV7-2
CDR3 protein: CASTQSVEAFF
CDR3 DNA: TGTGCCAGCACCCAATCGGTTGAAGCTTTCTTT

J gene: TRBJ1-5
D gene: TRBD1
clone size: NA
CDR3 length: 14
V gene: TRBV15
CDR3 protein: CATSRTGSKQPQHF
CDR3 DNA: TGTGCCACCAGCAGGACAGGGAGTAAGCAGCCCCAGCATTTT

J gene: TRBJ2-3
D gene: NA
clone size: NA
CDR3 length: 14
V gene: TRBV3-1/TRBV3-2
CDR3 protein: CASSPIVGTDTQYF
CDR3 DNA: TGTGCCAGCAGCCCCATCGTAGGCACAGATACGCAGTATTTT

J gene: TRBJ2-1
D gene: NA
clone size: NA
CDR3 length: 14
V gene: TRBV12-5
CDR3 protein: CASGHEAGYNEQFF
CDR3 DNA: TGTGCTAGTGGCCACGAGGCGGGGTACAATGAGCAGTTCTTC